This T cell receptor (beta chain) was identified during a study of T cells after yellow fever vaccination. Study details: Researchers used SMART-Seq v4 Ultra Low Input to prepare fractions that had low cell numbers.

In the case of this clonotype: Its antigen is not identified.

Germline CDR1 and CDR2: SGDLS and YYNGEE. The V gene lost 0 bases and the J gene lost 4 bases, with 13 bases spanning the gap. This CDR3 spans 15 amino acids. TCRdb re-called the 5' RACE reads through MiXCR, storing one row per CDR3 protein. This sample has around 310,000 distinct CDR3 sequences, with 7.5% to 9% found just once. Study findings and constraints: Clonotypes found in both CD4 and CD8 compartments made up a small share. A large majority of primary-vaccination clones showed up again after the booster (approximately 95% CD4, 75% to 90% CD8). Abundant clonotypes (contaminants from the bulk population) could be present in FACS-sorted repertoires.

This sequence was found in a man aged 18 to 29 who received the YFV17D yellow fever vaccine. The chain recombines TRBV9 with TRBJ2-5; D remains unclear. The sequencing used PBMCs, collected on the day of the first yellow fever vaccination. The CDR3, as DNA: TGTGCCAGCAGCGTAGGAGGCCGGGTTGTAGAGACCCAGTACTTC. It is translated as CASSVGGRVVETQYF.